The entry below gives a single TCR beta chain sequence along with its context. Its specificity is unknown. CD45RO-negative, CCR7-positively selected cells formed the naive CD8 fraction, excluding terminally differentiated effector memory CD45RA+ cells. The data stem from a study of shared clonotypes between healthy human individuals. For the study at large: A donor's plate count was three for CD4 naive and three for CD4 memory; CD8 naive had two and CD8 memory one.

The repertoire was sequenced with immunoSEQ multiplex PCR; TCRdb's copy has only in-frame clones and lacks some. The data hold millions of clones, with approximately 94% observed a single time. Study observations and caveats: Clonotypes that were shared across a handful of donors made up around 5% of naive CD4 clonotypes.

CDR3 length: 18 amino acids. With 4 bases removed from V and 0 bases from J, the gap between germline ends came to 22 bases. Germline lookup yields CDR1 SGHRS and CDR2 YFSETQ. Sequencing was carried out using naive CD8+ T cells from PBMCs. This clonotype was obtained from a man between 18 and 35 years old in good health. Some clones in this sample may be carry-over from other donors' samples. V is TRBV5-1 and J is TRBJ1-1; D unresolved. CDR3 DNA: TGCGCCAGCAGCGCAGAGGGCGTTGACCTCAATTTGAACACTGAAGCTTTCTTT. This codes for CASSAEGVDLNLNTEAFF. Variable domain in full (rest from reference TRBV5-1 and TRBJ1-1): KAGVTQTPRYLIKTRGQQVTLSCSPISGHRSVSWYQQTPGQGLQFLFEYFSETQRNKGNFPGRFSGRQFSNSRSEMNVSTLELGDSALYLCASSAEGVDLNLNTEAFFGQGTRLTVV.